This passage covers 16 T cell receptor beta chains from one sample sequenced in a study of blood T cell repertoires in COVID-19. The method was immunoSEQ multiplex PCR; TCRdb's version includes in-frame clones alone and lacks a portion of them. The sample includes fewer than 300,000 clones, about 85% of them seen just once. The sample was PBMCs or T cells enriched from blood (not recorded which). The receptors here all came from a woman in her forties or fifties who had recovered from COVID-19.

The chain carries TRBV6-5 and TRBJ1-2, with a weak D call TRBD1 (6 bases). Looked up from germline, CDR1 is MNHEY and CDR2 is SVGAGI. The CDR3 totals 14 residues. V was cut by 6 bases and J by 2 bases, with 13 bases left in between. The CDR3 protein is CASRGTRINYGYTF. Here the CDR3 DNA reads TGTGCCAGCAGGGGGACAAGAATCAACTATGGCTACACCTTC.

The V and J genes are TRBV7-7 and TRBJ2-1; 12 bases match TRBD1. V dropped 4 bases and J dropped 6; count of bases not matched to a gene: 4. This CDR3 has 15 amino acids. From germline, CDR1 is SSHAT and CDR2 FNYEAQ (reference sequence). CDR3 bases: TGTGCCAGCAGCTCGGGACAGGGGGCTAGCAATGAGCAGTTCTTC. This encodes CASSSGQGASNEQFF.

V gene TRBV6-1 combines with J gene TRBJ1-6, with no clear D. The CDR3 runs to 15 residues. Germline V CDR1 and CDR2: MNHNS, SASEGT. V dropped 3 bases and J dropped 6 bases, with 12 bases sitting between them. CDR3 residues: CASSDFGGSNSPLHF. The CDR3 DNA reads TGTGCCAGCAGTGATTTCGGAGGATCTAATTCACCCCTCCACTTT.

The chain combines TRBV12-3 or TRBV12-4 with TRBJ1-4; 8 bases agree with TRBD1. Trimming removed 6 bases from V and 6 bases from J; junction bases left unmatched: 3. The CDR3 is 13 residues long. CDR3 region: CASSMDRDEKLFF. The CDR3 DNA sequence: TGTGCCAGCAGCATGGACAGGGATGAAAAACTGTTTTTT.

The CDR3 spells CASSESGSGGADTQYF. CDR3 bases: TGCGCCAGCAGTGAGTCCGGGAGCGGGGGGGCCGATACGCAGTATTTT. The chain recombines TRBV10-2 with TRBJ2-3; TRBD2 agrees at 10 bases. This CDR3 spans 16 amino acids. Per germline, CDR1 WSHSY and CDR2 SAAADI. J lost 6 bases, V lost 0 bases, and 6 bases had no gene match.

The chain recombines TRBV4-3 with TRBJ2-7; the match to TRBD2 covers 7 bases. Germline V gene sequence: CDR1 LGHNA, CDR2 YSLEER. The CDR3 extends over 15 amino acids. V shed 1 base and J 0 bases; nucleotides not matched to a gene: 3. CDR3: CASSQGLADSYEQYF. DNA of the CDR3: TGCGCCAGCAGCCAAGGACTAGCCGACTCCTACGAGCAGTACTTC.

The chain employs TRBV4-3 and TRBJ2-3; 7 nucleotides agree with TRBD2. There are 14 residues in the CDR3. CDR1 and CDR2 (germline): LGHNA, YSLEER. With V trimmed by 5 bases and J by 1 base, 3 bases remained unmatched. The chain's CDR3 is CASSSREGTDTQYF. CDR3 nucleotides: TGCGCCAGCAGCTCCCGGGAGGGCACAGATACGCAGTATTTT.

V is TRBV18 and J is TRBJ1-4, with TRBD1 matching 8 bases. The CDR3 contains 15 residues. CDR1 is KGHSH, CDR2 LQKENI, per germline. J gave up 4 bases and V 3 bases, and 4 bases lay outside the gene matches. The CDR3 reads CASSPTGAGNEKLFF. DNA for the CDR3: TGTGCCAGCTCACCGACAGGGGCCGGTAATGAAAAACTGTTTTTT.

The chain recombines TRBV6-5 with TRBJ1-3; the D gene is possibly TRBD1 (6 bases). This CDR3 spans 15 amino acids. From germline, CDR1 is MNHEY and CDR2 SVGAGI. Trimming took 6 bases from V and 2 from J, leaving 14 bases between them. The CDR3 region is CASSSNRVTGNTIYF. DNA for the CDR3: TGTGCCAGCAGCTCCAACAGGGTAACTGGAAACACCATATATTTT.

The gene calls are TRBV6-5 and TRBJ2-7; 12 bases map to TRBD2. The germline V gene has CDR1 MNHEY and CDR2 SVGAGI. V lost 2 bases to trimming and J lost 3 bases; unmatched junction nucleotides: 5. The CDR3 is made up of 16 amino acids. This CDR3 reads CASSYARLAGVYEQYF. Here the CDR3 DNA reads TGTGCCAGCAGTTACGCAAGACTAGCGGGGGTCTACGAGCAGTACTTC.

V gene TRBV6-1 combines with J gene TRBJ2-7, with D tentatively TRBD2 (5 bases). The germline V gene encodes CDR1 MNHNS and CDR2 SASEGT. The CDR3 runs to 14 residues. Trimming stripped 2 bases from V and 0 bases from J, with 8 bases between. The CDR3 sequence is CASSETAVSYEQYF. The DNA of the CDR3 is TGTGCCAGCAGTGAAACAGCGGTCTCCTACGAGCAGTACTTC.

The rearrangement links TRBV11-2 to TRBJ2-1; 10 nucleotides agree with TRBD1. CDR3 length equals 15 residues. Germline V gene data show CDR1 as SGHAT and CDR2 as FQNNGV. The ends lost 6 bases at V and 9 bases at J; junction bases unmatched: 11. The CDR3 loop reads CASRTDRGRRAEQFF. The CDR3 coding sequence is TGTGCCAGCAGAACTGACAGGGGGCGCCGGGCTGAGCAGTTCTTC. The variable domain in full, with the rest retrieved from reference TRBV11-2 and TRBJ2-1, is EAGVAQSPRYKIIEKRQSVAFWCNPISGHATLYWYQQILGQGPKLLIQFQNNGVVDDSQLPKDRFSAERLKGVDSTLKIQPAKLEDSAVYLCASRTDRGRRAEQFFGPGTRLTVL.

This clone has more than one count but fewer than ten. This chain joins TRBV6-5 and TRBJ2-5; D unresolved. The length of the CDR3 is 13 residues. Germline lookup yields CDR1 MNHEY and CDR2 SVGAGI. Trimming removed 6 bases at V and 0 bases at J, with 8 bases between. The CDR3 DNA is TGTGCCAGCAGCGGTATCGACCAAGAGACCCAGTACTTC. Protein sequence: CASSGIDQETQYF.

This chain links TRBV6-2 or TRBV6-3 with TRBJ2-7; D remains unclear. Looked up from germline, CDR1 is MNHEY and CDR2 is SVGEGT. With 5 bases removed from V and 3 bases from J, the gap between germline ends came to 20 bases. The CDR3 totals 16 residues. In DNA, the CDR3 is TGTGCCAGCAGTCCATGGCCGACTTTGCGGAACTACGAGCAGTACTTC. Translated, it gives CASSPWPTLRNYEQYF.

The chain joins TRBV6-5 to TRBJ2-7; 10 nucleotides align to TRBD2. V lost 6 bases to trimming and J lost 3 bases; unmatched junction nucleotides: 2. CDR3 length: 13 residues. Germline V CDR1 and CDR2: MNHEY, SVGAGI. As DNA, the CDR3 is TGTGCCAGCAGCAAGCGGGAGGGCTACGAGCAGTACTTC. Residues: CASSKREGYEQYF.

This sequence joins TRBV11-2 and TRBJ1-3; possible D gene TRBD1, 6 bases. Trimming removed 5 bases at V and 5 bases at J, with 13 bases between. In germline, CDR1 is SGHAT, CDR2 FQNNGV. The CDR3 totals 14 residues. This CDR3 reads CASSPGGARNTIYF. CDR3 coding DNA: TGTGCCAGCAGCCCGGGGGGGGCTAGAAACACCATATATTTT.